The 28 T cell receptor beta chains listed next were all sequenced from one sample in a study of CXCR3-negative and CXCR3-positive naive CD8 T cells. UMI-tagged TRB cDNA libraries were built via 5' RACE. No DNA is given; TCRdb re-called the 5' RACE reads and lists each CDR3 protein once. This repertoire comprises 45,000 or so distinct CDR3 sequences; its ten largest clones make up about 1.6%. The specimen sequenced was naive CXCR3- CD8+ T cells from blood. The subset here: CD45RO-CCR7+CD27+CD95- naive CD8+ T cells lacking CXCR3 (TNR3-). The receptors come from a human donor in good health. Some clones in this sample may be carry-over from other donors' samples.

This sequence joins TRBV7-9 and TRBJ1-1; the TRBD1 assignment by TCRdb is unverifiable without DNA. CDR3 size: 13 residues. Germline CDR1 SEHNR, CDR2 FQNEAQ (reference sequence). The CDR3: CASSWGPNTEAFF.

The chain has TRBV29-1 and TRBJ2-7; lacking DNA, the TRBD1 call made by TCRdb goes unchecked. Germline-derived CDR1 and CDR2 are SQVTM and ANQGSEA. CDR3 length equals 13 residues. CDR3 sequence: CSVGVDRGYEQYF.

V is TRBV4-3 and J is TRBJ2-1; checking the TCRdb D call of TRBD1 is not possible without DNA. Per the germline V gene, CDR1 is LGHNA and CDR2 is YSLEER. CDR3 length equals 15 residues. The CDR3 loop reads CASSQDQGPYNEQFF.

This clonotype is deemed medium-sized (0.01 to 0.1%) by its frequency. J is TRBJ1-2 and V is TRBV4-3. The germline gives CDR1 LGHNA, CDR2 YSLEER. CDR3 length: 16 amino acids. The CDR3 loop is CASSQDLAVANYGYTF.

V is TRBV20-1 and J is TRBJ2-7; the TCRdb D gene call, TRBD2, has no DNA to confirm it. Germline CDR1 DFQATT, CDR2 SNEGSKA (reference sequence). The CDR3 loop spans 18 amino acids. This CDR3 reads CSARDSGTSGSFSYEQYF.

V gene TRBV12-3 or TRBV12-4 combines with J gene TRBJ2-1; TCRdb outputs TRBD2, but without DNA this stays unchecked. The CDR3 contains 14 residues. CDR3 in amino acids: CASSLQSGVLEQFF.

CDR3 amino acids: CASSQSTSGGTDTQYF. The chain has TRBV6-6 and TRBJ2-3; TCRdb calls TRBD2, which cannot be checked without DNA. This CDR3 is 16 amino acids long. In germline, CDR1 is MNHNY, CDR2 SVGAGI (reference sequence).

V gene TRBV4-2 combines with J gene TRBJ2-5; absent DNA, TCRdb's TRBD2 call cannot be checked. Per the germline V gene, CDR1 is LGHNA and CDR2 is YNFKEQ. The CDR3 contains 16 residues. This chain's CDR3 is CASSQEPAGGPETQYF.

The rearrangement links TRBV12-3 or TRBV12-4 to TRBJ2-7; there is no DNA to check the TCRdb D call of TRBD1. The CDR3 has 16 residues. CDR3 sequence: CASSLVAGGEFYEQYF.

The genes are TRBV5-1 and TRBJ2-1; TCRdb selects TRBD1, and the lack of DNA leaves this call unchecked. Germline values: CDR1 SGHRS, CDR2 YFSETQ. The CDR3 covers 16 residues. The CDR3 loop is CASSPPGAGGYNEQFF. The variable domain in full, with the rest retrieved from reference TRBV5-1 and TRBJ2-1, is KAGVTQTPRYLIKTRGQQVTLSCSPISGHRSVSWYQQTPGQGLQFLFEYFSETQRNKGNFPGRFSGRQFSNSRSEMNVSTLELGDSALYLCASSPPGAGGYNEQFFGPGTRLTVL.

The chain has TRBV7-2 and TRBJ2-7; checking the TCRdb D call of TRBD1 is not possible without DNA. The CDR3 consists of 15 residues. Germline-derived CDR1 and CDR2 are SGHTA and FQGNSA. CDR3 loop: CASSSGQGPTYEQYF.

The chain is built from TRBV12-3 or TRBV12-4 and TRBJ2-1; TCRdb designates TRBD2, a call that cannot be tested without DNA. The CDR3 is made up of 14 amino acids. CDR3 amino acids: CASRGLAGHNEQFF.

The chain recombines TRBV3-1 with TRBJ2-1; no DNA is available, so the TRBD1 call from TCRdb remains unchecked. Per germline, CDR1 LGHDT and CDR2 YNNKEL (reference sequence). The CDR3 runs 15 residues. This chain's CDR3 is CASSQQGFRYNEQFF.

By frequency, this clonotype registers medium-sized. The V call is TRBV15, the J call TRBJ2-7. The CDR3 consists of 16 residues. The V gene's germline CDR1 is LNHNV and CDR2 YYDKDF (reference sequence). The CDR3 loop reads CATSGFDGGSAYEQYF.

The chain's CDR3 is CASSWQNNEQFF. The V gene is TRBV28, the J gene TRBJ2-1. This CDR3 contains 12 residues. Germline-derived CDR1 and CDR2 are MDHEN and SYDVKM.

V usage is TRBV7-3 and J usage is TRBJ2-3; TCRdb's D call of TRBD2 is untestable without DNA. Per germline, CDR1 SGHTA and CDR2 FQGTGA. The CDR3 contains 17 residues. The CDR3: CASSLDGSGTQRDTQYF.

The chain uses TRBV25-1 and TRBJ1-2. CDR1 MGHDK and CDR2 SYGVNS come from the germline V gene. This CDR3 has 12 residues. CDR3: CASSDLGKGYTF.

The V and J genes are TRBV27 and TRBJ2-1. The CDR3 is 15 residues long. Germline CDR1 reads MNHEY; CDR2 reads SMNVEV (reference sequence). CDR3 amino acids: CASSLSQDPYNEQFF.

The J gene is TRBJ2-2, the V gene TRBV29-1. CDR1 and CDR2 (germline): SQVTM, ANQGSEA. The CDR3 has 14 amino acids. CDR3 region: CSVEVAANTGELFF.

The genes are TRBV28 and TRBJ2-2; TCRdb's D gene call, TRBD1, goes unchecked for lack of DNA. The length of the CDR3 is 14 residues. Germline CDR1 and CDR2: MDHEN and SYDVKM. This chain's CDR3 is CASRLQGSGGELFF.

V gene TRBV5-1 combines with J gene TRBJ2-1. The CDR3 is made up of 15 amino acids. Germline V gives CDR1 SGHRS, CDR2 YFSETQ. The CDR3 sequence is CASSLGPSDGNEQFF.

The rearrangement uses TRBV6-2 or TRBV6-3 and TRBJ2-7; TCRdb's D call, TRBD1, is unchecked because there is no DNA. The CDR3 has 15 amino acids. From germline, CDR1 is MNHEY and CDR2 SVGEGT. This CDR3 reads CASSSLGQGPNEQYF.

The chain recombines TRBV20-1 with TRBJ1-1; as DNA is missing, the TRBD1 call by TCRdb cannot be tested. The CDR3 length is 18 residues. From germline, CDR1 is DFQATT and CDR2 SNEGSKA (reference sequence). This chain's CDR3 is CSARGAGIAGGMNTEAFF.

This chain links TRBV5-1 with TRBJ1-2. This CDR3 is 13 amino acids long. Germline V gives CDR1 SGHRS, CDR2 YFSETQ. The CDR3 sequence: CASSFGVGYGYTF.

The rearrangement links TRBV29-1 to TRBJ2-1; the D gene TCRdb calls, TRBD1, cannot be checked with no DNA. The CDR3 length is 14 residues. The germline V gene has CDR1 SQVTM and CDR2 ANQGSEA. CDR3 sequence: CSVEETGRVYEQFF.

The chain links TRBV28 to TRBJ2-7; as DNA is missing, the TRBD1 call by TCRdb cannot be tested. The CDR3 sequence is 14 residues long. Germline V lookup: CDR1 MDHEN, CDR2 SYDVKM. The CDR3 spells CASSLWDRNYEQYF.

The chain recombines TRBV25-1 with TRBJ2-7; absent DNA, TCRdb's TRBD1 call cannot be checked. The CDR3 has 15 residues. The germline gives CDR1 MGHDK, CDR2 SYGVNS. This chain's CDR3 is CASSDPGQGVYEQYF.

The chain couples TRBV7-2 to TRBJ2-7; TCRdb's D call, TRBD1, is unchecked because there is no DNA. This CDR3 has 13 residues. Germline loops: CDR1 SGHTA, CDR2 FQGNSA. The CDR3 is CASSLEGYYEQYF.